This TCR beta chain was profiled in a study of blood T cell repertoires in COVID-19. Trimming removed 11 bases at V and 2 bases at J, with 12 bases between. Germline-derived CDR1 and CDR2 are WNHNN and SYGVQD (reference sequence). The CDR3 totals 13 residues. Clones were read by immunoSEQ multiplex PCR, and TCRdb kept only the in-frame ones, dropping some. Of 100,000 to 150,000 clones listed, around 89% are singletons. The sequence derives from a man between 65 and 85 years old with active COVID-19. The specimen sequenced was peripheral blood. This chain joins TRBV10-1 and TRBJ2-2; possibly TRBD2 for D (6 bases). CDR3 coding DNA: TGCGCCTCTGGGACTTTAAACACCGGGGAGCTGTTTTTT. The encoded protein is CASGTLNTGELFF.